This T cell receptor (beta chain) came from a study of blood T cell repertoires in COVID-19. The CDR3 has 14 residues. V was clipped by 4 bases and J by 0 bases, with 6 bases between them. The germline V gene has CDR1 SNHLY and CDR2 FYNNEI. A note on this clone: A single base separates this from a much larger clone, so it may be a read error.

Clones were read by immunoSEQ multiplex PCR, and TCRdb kept only the in-frame ones, dropping some. The sample carries about 130,000 clones, roughly 80% recorded once. The TCR comes from an older woman with COVID-19, enrolled during active disease. The chain joins TRBV2 to TRBJ1-4; D is undetermined. Material for sequencing was peripheral blood. CDR3 sequence: CASSGRATNEKLFF. The DNA of the CDR3 is TGTGCCAGCAGTGGGAGAGCAACTAATGAAAAACTGTTTTTT.